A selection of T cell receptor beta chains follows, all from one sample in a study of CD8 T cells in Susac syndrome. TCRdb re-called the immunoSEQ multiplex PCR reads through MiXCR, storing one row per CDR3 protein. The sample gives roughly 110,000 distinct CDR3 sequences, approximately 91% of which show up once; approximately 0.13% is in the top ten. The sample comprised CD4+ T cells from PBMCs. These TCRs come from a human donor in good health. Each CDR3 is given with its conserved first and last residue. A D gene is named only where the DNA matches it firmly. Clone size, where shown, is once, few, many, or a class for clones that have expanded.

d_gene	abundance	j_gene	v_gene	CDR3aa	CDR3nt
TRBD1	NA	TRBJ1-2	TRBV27	CASGRQGSDGYTF	TGTGCCAGCGGCAGACAGGGATCTGATGGCTACACCTTC
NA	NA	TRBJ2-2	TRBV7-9	CASSWDALNTGELFF	TGTGCCAGCAGCTGGGATGCACTGAACACCGGGGAGCTGTTTTTT
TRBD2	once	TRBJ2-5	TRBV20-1	CSAREVTSGMGETQYF	TGCAGTGCTAGAGAGGTTACTAGCGGGATGGGAGAGACCCAGTACTTC
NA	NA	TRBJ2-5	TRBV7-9	CASSLGTGAGETQYF	TGTGCCAGCAGCTTAGGAACAGGAGCAGGAGAGACCCAGTACTTC
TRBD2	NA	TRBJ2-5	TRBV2	CASRGTSGKEGTQYF	TGTGCCAGCAGGGGGACTAGCGGGAAGGAGGGGACCCAGTACTTC
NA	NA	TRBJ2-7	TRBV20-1	CSASTGPYEQYF	TGCAGTGCTAGTACAGGGCCGTACGAGCAGTACTTC
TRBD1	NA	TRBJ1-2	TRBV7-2	CASTVGRRDRGQGYTF	TGTGCCAGCACCGTGGGGCGCAGGGACAGGGGGCAGGGCTACACCTTC
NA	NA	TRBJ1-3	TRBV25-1	CASSESPKDSENTIYF	TGTGCCAGCAGTGAATCCCCAAAAGACTCTGAAAACACCATATATTTT
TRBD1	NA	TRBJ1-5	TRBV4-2	CASSPTGGTGQPQHF	TGTGCCAGCAGCCCCACAGGGGGTACGGGTCAGCCCCAGCATTTT
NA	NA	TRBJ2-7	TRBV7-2	CASSLASGEQYF	TGTGCCAGCAGCTTAGCCTCGGGGGAGCAGTACTTC
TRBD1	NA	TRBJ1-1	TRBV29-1	CSVADRGWADTEAFF	TGCAGCGTCGCGGACAGGGGTTGGGCGGACACTGAAGCTTTCTTT
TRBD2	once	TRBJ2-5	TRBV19	CASSIPGGGVETQYF	TGTGCCAGTAGTATACCGGGGGGGGGCGTCGAGACCCAGTACTTC
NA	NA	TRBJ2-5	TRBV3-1	CASSHSDSTVQETQYF	TGTGCCAGCAGCCATTCGGACAGTACAGTCCAAGAGACCCAGTACTTC
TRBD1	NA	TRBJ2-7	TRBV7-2	CASSLGQGLHYEQYF	TGTGCCAGCAGCTTAGGACAGGGGCTTCACTACGAGCAGTACTTC
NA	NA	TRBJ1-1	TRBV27	CASSFFLSTEAFF	TGTGCCAGCAGTTTCTTTTTGTCGACGGAAGCTTTCTTT
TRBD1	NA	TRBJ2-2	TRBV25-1	CASSDPQGQGYTGELFF	TGTGCCAGCAGTGATCCTCAGGGACAGGGTTACACCGGGGAGCTGTTTTTT
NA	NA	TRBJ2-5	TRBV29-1	CSGRQSQETQYF	TGCAGCGGTAGACAGAGCCAAGAGACCCAGTACTTC
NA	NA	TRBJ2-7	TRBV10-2	CASNNQGRTTSYEQYF	TGCGCCAGCAATAACCAAGGGAGGACGACCTCCTACGAGCAGTACTTC
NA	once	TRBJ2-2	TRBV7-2	CASSLALQVNTGELFF	TGTGCCAGCAGCTTAGCTCTTCAGGTGAACACCGGGGAGCTGTTTTTT
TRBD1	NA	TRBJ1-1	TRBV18	CASSPRPGQDTEAFF	TGTGCCAGCTCACCAAGACCGGGACAGGACACTGAAGCTTTCTTT
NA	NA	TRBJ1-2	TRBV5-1	CASSPGGRGDGYTF	TGCGCCAGCAGCCCCGGTGGCAGGGGAGATGGCTACACCTTC
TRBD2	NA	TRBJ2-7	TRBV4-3	CASSHQGSGIPYEQYF	TGCGCCAGCAGCCACCAAGGTAGCGGGATCCCCTACGAGCAGTACTTC
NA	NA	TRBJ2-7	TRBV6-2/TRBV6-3	CASSYYSGPASYEQYF	TGTGCCAGCAGTTACTACTCAGGCCCTGCCTCCTACGAGCAGTACTTC